This TCR beta chain was sequenced in a study of cytomegalovirus exposure and HLA in healthy donors. TCRdb's table, derived via immunoSEQ multiplex PCR, lists solely in-frame clones and lacks some. Among about 120,000 clones listed, around nine tenths were seen once. This clone is a singleton in its sample. The sequence was collected from a woman between 18 and 29 years old in good health and CMV-seropositive. The sample comprised PBMCs.

The CDR3 reads CSVLQGYTEAFF. Written as DNA, the CDR3 is TGCAGCGTCTTACAGGGTTACACTGAAGCTTTCTTT. The chain combines TRBV29-1 with TRBJ1-1; TRBD1 might be the D (6 bases). The germline V gene encodes CDR1 SQVTM and CDR2 ANQGSEA. The CDR3 spans 12 residues. V gave up 6 bases and J gave up 3 bases, with 11 bases separating them.